A selection of T cell receptor beta chains follows, all from one sample in a study of T cells after yellow fever vaccination. MiXCR, run by TCRdb on the 5' RACE reads, gives a single entry per CDR3 protein. This table holds a few hundred thousand distinct CDR3 sequences, around 7% found once. Sample: CD4+ T cells sorted from PBMCs, taken 15 days after the yellow fever booster vaccination. These receptor sequences come from a man aged 30 to 39 who received the YFV17D yellow fever vaccine. Both conserved end residues are part of each CDR3. The D gene is left open where the match is weak. Clone size appears in some rows only: once, few, many, or a class for an expanded clone.

J gene,clone size,D gene,V gene,CDR3 protein,CDR3 DNA
TRBJ2-4,-,TRBD2,TRBV20-1,CSVYTSGRKNIQYF,TGCAGTGTTTATACTAGCGGGAGGAAAAACATTCAGTACTTC
TRBJ2-7,many,-,TRBV20-1,CSARLLKRHDEQYF,TGCAGTGCTCGACTCCTGAAGAGGCATGACGAGCAGTACTTC
TRBJ2-1,once,-,TRBV20-1,CSAVGFREHLDEQFF,TGCAGTGCCGTGGGGTTCCGGGAGCACCTCGATGAGCAGTTCTTC
TRBJ2-3,few,-,TRBV7-2,CASRAASTDTQYF,TGTGCCAGCAGGGCCGCAAGCACAGATACGCAGTATTTT
TRBJ2-3,-,TRBD2,TRBV5-4,CASSLLGSASGSDTQYF,TGTGCCAGCAGCTTGCTGGGGTCGGCTAGCGGGAGTGATACGCAGTATTTT
TRBJ2-1,few,-,TRBV5-4,CASRSEANEQFF,TGTGCCAGCAGATCAGAGGCCAATGAGCAGTTCTTC
TRBJ2-4,few,-,TRBV7-2,CASSLAGNEAKNIQYF,TGTGCCAGCAGCTTAGCTGGGAACGAAGCCAAAAACATTCAGTACTTC
TRBJ2-5,many,-,TRBV9,CASSAKGTETQYF,TGTGCCAGCAGCGCCAAGGGTACAGAGACCCAGTACTTC
TRBJ1-2,few,TRBD1,TRBV29-1,CSALLSGQGDYGYTF,TGCAGCGCCCTTCTTAGCGGACAGGGAGACTATGGCTACACCTTC
TRBJ2-5,many,-,TRBV7-2,CASSLDSWEETQYF,TGTGCCAGCAGCTTAGATTCGTGGGAAGAGACCCAGTACTTC
TRBJ2-5,-,-,TRBV1,CTSSPQTQYF,TGCACCAGCAGCCCTCAGACCCAGTACTTC
TRBJ2-1,few,TRBD2,TRBV19,CATLAGGTYNEQFF,TGTGCCACCCTAGCGGGAGGAACCTACAATGAGCAGTTCTTC
TRBJ2-6,-,-,TRBV20-1,CSAAGWTGANVLTF,TGCAGTGCAGCAGGGTGGACCGGGGCCAACGTCCTGACTTTC
TRBJ2-1,-,-,TRBV18,CASSPPGSAALLSYNEQFF,TGTGCCAGCTCACCCCCCGGGTCGGCAGCGCTCCTATCCTACAATGAGCAGTTCTTC
TRBJ1-4,-,TRBD1,TRBV5-8,CASSAGQGGTNEKLFF,TGTGCCAGCAGCGCCGGACAGGGAGGCACTAATGAAAAACTGTTTTTT
TRBJ2-1,few,TRBD2,TRBV19,CASSSSGTRVYNEQFF,TGTGCCAGTAGTTCTAGCGGGACCAGGGTCTACAATGAGCAGTTCTTC
TRBJ2-5,-,TRBD1,TRBV6-1,CASSPGTGRGAETQYF,TGTGCCAGCAGTCCCGGGACAGGGAGGGGGGCAGAGACCCAGTACTTC
TRBJ2-3,few,TRBD2,TRBV20-1,CSASLAGGVADTQYF,TGCAGTGCTAGTCTAGCGGGAGGGGTTGCAGATACGCAGTATTTT
TRBJ1-3,many,-,TRBV3-1,CASSNGGNTIYF,TGTGCCAGCAGCAATGGAGGAAACACCATATATTTT
TRBJ2-7,-,-,TRBV3-1,CASSRAGPSYEQYF,TGTGCCAGCAGCCGTGCGGGACCCTCCTACGAGCAGTACTTC
TRBJ2-4,many,-,TRBV5-6,CASSFKKGGNIQYF,TGTGCCAGCAGCTTTAAAAAGGGCGGGAACATTCAGTACTTC
TRBJ2-3,many,-,TRBV7-2,CASSWAGRGGTDTQYF,TGTGCCAGCAGCTGGGCAGGGAGAGGGGGCACAGATACGCAGTATTTT
TRBJ1-4,-,-,TRBV28,CASSPWLRRPNEKLFF,TGTGCCAGCAGTCCGTGGCTTAGAAGGCCTAATGAAAAACTGTTTTTT
TRBJ2-7,few,TRBD1,TRBV2,CASTRDRVPREQYF,TGTGCCAGCACCCGGGACAGGGTACCTCGGGAGCAGTACTTC
TRBJ2-3,few,TRBD1,TRBV24-1,CATSDTLGTGTDTQYF,TGTGCCACCAGTGACACGCTCGGGACAGGCACAGATACGCAGTATTTT
TRBJ2-7,many,-,TRBV10-3,CAISSQGVEQYF,TGTGCCATCAGCTCACAGGGAGTCGAGCAGTACTTC
TRBJ2-2,few,-,TRBV25-1,CASSRSWGELFF,TGTGCCAGCAGCAGATCATGGGGGGAGCTGTTTTTT